The present T cell receptor (beta chain) was sequenced within a study of blood T cell repertoires in COVID-19. Study-wide background: Both acute and convalescent COVID-19 samples were obtained from the United States, Italy and Spain. T cells, B-cell-depleted T cells, or PBMCs provided the cDNA or gDNA that served as material.

This clone was seen a few times. In germline, CDR1 is SGHNT, CDR2 YENEEA. The CDR3 is made up of 15 amino acids. V shed 3 bases and J 4 bases; nucleotides not matched to a gene: 5. In the source study's methods: Cell counts per sample came from amplifying reference gene primers. Only in-frame clones appear in the TCRdb table, and some are missing; sequencing was by immunoSEQ multiplex PCR. V and J calls plus clone size are reproduced from that table; the DNA served to infer D and trimming. The table has about 180,000 clones, roughly 78% seen once. The rearrangement uses TRBV11-3 and TRBJ2-2; TRBD2 matches 7 bases. The receptor was isolated from a man aged 65-85 years with active or convalescent COVID-19. The sample consisted of peripheral blood. CDR3 nucleotides: TGTGCCAGCAGCTTGGCGGGAGAGCCCACCGGGGAGCTGTTTTTT. Translating it yields CASSLAGEPTGELFF.